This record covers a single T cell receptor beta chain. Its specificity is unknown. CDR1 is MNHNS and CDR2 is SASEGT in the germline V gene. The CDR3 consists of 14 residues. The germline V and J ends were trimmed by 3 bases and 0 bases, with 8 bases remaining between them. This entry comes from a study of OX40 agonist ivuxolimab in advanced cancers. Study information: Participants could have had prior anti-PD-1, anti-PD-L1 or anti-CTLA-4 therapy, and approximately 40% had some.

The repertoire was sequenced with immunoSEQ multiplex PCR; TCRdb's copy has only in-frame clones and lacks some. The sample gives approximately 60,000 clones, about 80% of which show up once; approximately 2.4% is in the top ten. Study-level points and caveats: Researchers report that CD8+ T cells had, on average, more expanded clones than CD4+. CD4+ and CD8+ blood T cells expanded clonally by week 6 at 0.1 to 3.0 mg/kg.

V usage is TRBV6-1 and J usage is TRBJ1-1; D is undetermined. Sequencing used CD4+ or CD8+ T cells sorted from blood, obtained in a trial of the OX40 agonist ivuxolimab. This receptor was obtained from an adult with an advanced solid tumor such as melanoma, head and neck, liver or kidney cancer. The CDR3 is CASSDRGLNTEAFF. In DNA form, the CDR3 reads TGTGCCAGCAGTGACAGAGGGTTGAACACTGAAGCTTTCTTT.